This T cell receptor beta chain was sequenced during a study of regulatory T cells in long-lasting Graves disease. The overall study: Those Graves' patients who were newly diagnosed had been on antithyroid drugs under 3 months. Notes on the study in general: Persistent cases of Graves' showed reduced TCR diversity relative to newly diagnosed patients. Relative to new patients (966), persistent patients exhibited greater sharing of public clonotypes (approximately 2,700).

To make TCR beta libraries, researchers used iRepertoire HTBI primers and Arm-PCR of CDR3 regions. One entry per CDR3 protein, called by TCRdb with MiXCR from the multiplex PCR reads. The sample carries 350,000 to 550,000 distinct CDR3 sequences, roughly 15% recorded once. The time point: newly diagnosed GD, antithyroid drugs for less than 3 months. With RNA extracted from PBMCs as input, the TCR library was made. Remarks on this clonotype: What it recognizes is unknown.

Germline V CDR1 and CDR2: LGHDT, YNNKEL (reference sequence). The length of the CDR3 is 18 residues. V lost 4 bases to trimming and J lost 1 base; unmatched junction nucleotides: 12. The data also belong to a second study, concerning T cells in Graves' hyperthyroidism and ophthalmopathy.

This clonotype originated in a woman in her forties or fifties with Graves disease. The chain uses TRBV3-1 and TRBJ1-5; TRBD1 agrees at 8 bases. The specimen comprised peripheral blood mononuclear cells (PBMCs), sampled at new diagnosis, from a patient treated with antithyroid drugs. CDR3 sequence reads: CASSPTDRGPLSNQPQHF. The CDR3 region has the DNA TGTGCCAGCAGCCCTACCGACAGGGGTCCCTTAAGCAATCAGCCCCAGCATTTT.